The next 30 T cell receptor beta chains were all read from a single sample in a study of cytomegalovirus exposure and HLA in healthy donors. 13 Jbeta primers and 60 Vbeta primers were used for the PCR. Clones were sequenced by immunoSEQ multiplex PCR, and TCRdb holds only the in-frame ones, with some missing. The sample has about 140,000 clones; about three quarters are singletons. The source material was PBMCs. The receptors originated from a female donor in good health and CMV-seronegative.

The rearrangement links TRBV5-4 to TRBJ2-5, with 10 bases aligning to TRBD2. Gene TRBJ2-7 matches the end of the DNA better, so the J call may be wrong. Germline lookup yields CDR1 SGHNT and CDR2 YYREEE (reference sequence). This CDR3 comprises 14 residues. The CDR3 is CASRAAGGPYEQYF. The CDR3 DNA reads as TGTGCCAGCAGGGCAGCGGGAGGGCCTTACGAGCAGTACTTC.

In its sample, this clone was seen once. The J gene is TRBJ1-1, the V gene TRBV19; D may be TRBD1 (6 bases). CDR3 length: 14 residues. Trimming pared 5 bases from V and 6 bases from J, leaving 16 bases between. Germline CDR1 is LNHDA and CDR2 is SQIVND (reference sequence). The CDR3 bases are TGTGCCAGTAGTTCCGCAGGGGTGATGCCTGAAGCTTTCTTT. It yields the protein CASSSAGVMPEAFF.

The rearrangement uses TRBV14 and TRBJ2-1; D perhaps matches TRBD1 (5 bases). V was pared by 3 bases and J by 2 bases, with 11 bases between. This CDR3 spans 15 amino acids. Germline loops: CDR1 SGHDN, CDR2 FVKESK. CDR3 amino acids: CASSQPTVTYNEQFF. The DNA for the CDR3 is TGTGCCAGCAGCCAGCCGACAGTAACCTACAATGAGCAGTTCTTC.

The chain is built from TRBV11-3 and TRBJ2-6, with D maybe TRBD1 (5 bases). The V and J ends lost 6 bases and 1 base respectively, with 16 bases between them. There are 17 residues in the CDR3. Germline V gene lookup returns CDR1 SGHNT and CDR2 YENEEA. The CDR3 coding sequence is TGTGCCAGCAGAGATTGGTCCAGGGTGTCTGGGGCCAACGTCCTGACTTTC. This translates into CASRDWSRVSGANVLTF.

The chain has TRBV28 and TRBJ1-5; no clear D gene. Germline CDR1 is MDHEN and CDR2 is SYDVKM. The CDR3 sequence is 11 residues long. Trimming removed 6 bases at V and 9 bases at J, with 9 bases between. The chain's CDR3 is CASSTHRPQHF. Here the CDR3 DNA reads TGTGCCAGCAGCACTCATCGGCCCCAGCATTTT.

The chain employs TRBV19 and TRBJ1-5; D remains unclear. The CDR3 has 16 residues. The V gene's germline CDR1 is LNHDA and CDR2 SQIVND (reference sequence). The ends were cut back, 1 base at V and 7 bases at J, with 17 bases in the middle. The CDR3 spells CASSIGWHLTRQPQHF. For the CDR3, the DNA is TGTGCCAGTAGTATAGGTTGGCACCTAACCAGGCAGCCCCAGCATTTT.

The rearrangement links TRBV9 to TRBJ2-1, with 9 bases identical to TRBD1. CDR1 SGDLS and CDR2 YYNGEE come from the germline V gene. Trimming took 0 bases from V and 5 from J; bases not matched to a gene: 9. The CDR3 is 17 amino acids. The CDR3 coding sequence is TGTGCCAGCAGCGTAGCTACTAGTGGGACAGGGCACAATGAGCAGTTCTTC. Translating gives CASSVATSGTGHNEQFF.

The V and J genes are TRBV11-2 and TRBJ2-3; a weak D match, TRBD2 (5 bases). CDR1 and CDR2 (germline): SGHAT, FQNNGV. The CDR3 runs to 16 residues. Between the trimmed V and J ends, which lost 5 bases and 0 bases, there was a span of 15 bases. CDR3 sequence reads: CASSPLPGSSTDTQYF. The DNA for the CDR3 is TGTGCCAGCAGCCCACTCCCGGGGTCTAGCACAGATACGCAGTATTTT.

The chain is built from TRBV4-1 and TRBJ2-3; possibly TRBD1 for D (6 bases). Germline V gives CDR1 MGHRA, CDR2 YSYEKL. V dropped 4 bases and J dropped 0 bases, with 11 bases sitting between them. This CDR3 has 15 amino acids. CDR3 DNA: TGCGCCAGCAGCCCGTCTACAGGGAGCACAGATACGCAGTATTTT. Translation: CASSPSTGSTDTQYF.

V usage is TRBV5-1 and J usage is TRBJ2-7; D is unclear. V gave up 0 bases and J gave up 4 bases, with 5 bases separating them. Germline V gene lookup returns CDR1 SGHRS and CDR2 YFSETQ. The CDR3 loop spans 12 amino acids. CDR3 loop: CASSLVQYEQYF. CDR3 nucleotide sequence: TGCGCCAGCAGCTTGGTTCAGTACGAGCAGTACTTC.

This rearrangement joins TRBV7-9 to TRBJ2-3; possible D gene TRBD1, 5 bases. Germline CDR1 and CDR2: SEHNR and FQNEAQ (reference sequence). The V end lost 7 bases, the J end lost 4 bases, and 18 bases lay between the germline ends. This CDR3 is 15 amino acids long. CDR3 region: CASTDSGIMADTQYF. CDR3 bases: TGTGCCAGCACCGACTCAGGGATTATGGCAGATACGCAGTATTTT. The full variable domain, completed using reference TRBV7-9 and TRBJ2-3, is DTGVSQNPRHKITKRGQNVTFRCDPISEHNRLYWYRQTLGQGPEFLTYFQNEAQLEKSRLLSDRFSAERPKGSFSTLEIQRTEQGDSAMYLCASTDSGIMADTQYFGPGTRLTVL.

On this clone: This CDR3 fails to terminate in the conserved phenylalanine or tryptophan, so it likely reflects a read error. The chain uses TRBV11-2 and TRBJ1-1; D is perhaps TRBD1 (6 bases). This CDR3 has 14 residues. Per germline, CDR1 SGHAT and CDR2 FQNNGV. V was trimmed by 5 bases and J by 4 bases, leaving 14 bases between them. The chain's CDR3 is CASSTQGLSTEAFL. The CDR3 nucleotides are TGTGCCAGCAGCACACAGGGTCTGAGCACTGAAGCTTTCCTT.

This chain's CDR3 is CASSPGTGFYEQYF. CDR3 nucleotide sequence: TGCGCCAGCAGCCCGGGGACTGGTTTCTACGAGCAGTACTTC. This rearrangement joins TRBV5-1 to TRBJ2-7; TRBD2 might be the D (6 bases). V was trimmed by 4 bases and J by 3 bases, leaving 14 bases between them. Germline V gives CDR1 SGHRS, CDR2 YFSETQ. The CDR3 is made up of 14 amino acids. Complete variable domain (other parts from reference TRBV5-1 and TRBJ2-7): KAGVTQTPRYLIKTRGQQVTLSCSPISGHRSVSWYQQTPGQGLQFLFEYFSETQRNKGNFPGRFSGRQFSNSRSEMNVSTLELGDSALYLCASSPGTGFYEQYFGPGTRLTVT.

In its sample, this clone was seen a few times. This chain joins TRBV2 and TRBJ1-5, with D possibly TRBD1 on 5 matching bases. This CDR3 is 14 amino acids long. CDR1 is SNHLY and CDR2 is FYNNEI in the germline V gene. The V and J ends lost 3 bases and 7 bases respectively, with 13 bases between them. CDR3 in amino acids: CASSDSRVNQPQHF. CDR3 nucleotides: TGTGCCAGCAGTGATAGCAGGGTGAACCAGCCCCAGCATTTT. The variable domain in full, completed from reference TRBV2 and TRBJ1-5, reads EPEVTQTPSHQVTQMGQEVILRCVPISNHLYFYWYRQILGQKVEFLVSFYNNEISEKSEIFDDQFSVERPDGSNFTLKIRSTKLEDSAMYFCASSDSRVNQPQHFGDGTRLSIL.

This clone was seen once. CDR3 sequence reads: CASSLDRGGVYNEQFF. The CDR3 nucleotides are TGCGCCAGCAGCCTAGATCGGGGGGGCGTCTACAATGAGCAGTTCTTC. The chain combines TRBV5-1 with TRBJ2-1; 8 bases match TRBD2. Germline V gene data show CDR1 as SGHRS and CDR2 as YFSETQ. With V trimmed by 4 bases and J by 3 bases, 9 bases remained unmatched. The CDR3 runs 16 residues. The variable domain in full, with the rest retrieved from reference TRBV5-1 and TRBJ2-1, is KAGVTQTPRYLIKTRGQQVTLSCSPISGHRSVSWYQQTPGQGLQFLFEYFSETQRNKGNFPGRFSGRQFSNSRSEMNVSTLELGDSALYLCASSLDRGGVYNEQFFGPGTRLTVL.

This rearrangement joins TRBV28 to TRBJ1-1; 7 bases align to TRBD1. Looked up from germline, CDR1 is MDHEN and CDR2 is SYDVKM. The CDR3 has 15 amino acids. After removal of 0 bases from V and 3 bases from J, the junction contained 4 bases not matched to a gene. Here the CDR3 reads CASSLWGTVDTEAFF. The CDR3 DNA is TGTGCCAGCAGTTTATGGGGGACAGTTGACACTGAAGCTTTCTTT.

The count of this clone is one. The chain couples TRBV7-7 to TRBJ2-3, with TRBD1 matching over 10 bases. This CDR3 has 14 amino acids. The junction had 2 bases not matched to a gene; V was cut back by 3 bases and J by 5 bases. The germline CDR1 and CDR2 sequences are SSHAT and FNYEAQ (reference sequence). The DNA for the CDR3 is TGTGCCAGCAGCTTGGGGACAGGGGTAGATACGCAGTATTTT. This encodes CASSLGTGVDTQYF.

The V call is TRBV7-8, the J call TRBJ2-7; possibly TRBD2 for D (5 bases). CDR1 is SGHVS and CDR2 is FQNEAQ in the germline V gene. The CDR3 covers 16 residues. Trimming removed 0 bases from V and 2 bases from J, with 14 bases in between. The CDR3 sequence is CASSLASGGSAYEQYF. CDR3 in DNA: TGTGCCAGCAGCTTAGCGAGCGGCGGTTCGGCCTACGAGCAGTACTTC.

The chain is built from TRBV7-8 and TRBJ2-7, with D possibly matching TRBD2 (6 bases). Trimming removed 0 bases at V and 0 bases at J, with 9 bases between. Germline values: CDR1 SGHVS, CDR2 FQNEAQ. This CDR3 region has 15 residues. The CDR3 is CASSLASGSSYEQYF. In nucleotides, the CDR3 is TGTGCCAGCAGCTTAGCTAGCGGTAGCTCCTACGAGCAGTACTTC.

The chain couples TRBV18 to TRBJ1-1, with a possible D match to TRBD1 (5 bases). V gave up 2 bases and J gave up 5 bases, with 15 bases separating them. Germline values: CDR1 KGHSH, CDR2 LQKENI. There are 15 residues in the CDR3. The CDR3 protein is CASSPSAGWVTEAFF. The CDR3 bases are TGTGCCAGCTCACCATCTGCAGGGTGGGTGACTGAAGCTTTCTTT.

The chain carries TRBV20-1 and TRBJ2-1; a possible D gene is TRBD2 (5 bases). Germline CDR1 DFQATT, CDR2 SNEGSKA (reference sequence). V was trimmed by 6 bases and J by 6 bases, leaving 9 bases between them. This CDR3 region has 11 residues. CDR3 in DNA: TGCAGTGCCACTAGAAGCAATGAGCAGTTCTTC. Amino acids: CSATRSNEQFF.

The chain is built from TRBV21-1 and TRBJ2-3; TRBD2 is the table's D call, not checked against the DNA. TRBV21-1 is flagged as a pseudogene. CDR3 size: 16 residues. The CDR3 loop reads CASTTNGHRGVDTQYF. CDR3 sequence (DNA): TGTGCCAGCACTACAAATGGCCATCGCGGGGTAGATACGCAGTATTTT.

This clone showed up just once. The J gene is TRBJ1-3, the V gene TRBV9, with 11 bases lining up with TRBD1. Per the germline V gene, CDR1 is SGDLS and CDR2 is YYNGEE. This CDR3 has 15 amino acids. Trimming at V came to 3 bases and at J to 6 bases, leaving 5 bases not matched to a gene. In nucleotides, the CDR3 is TGTGCCAGCAGCGCTGGGACAGGGGGAGAAAACACCATATATTTT. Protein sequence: CASSAGTGGENTIYF.

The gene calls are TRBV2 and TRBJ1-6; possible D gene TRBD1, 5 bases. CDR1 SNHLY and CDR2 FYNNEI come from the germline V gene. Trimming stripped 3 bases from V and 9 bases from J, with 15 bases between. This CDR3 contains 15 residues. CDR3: CASSDKAGRGSPLHF. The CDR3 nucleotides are TGTGCCAGCAGTGACAAGGCAGGGCGAGGTTCACCCCTCCACTTT.

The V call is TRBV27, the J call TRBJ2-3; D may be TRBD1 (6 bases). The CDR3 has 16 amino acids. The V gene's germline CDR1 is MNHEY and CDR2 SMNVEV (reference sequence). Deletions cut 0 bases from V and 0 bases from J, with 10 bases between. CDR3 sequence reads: CASSLSKGGSTDTQYF. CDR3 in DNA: TGTGCCAGCAGTTTATCGAAAGGGGGTAGCACAGATACGCAGTATTTT.

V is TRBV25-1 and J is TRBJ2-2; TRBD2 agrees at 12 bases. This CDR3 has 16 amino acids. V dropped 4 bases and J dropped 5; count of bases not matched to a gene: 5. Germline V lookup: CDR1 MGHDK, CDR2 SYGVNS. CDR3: CASSGLAGGPTGELFF. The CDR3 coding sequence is TGTGCCAGCAGTGGGCTAGCGGGAGGGCCTACCGGGGAGCTGTTTTTT.

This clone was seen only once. In DNA form, the CDR3 reads TGTGCCAGCAGCTTGGGGGGGCCTAGGGCAGATACGCAGTATTTT. Encoded protein: CASSLGGPRADTQYF. The chain links TRBV5-4 to TRBJ2-3; D might be TRBD1 (6 bases). V was trimmed by 0 bases and J by 4 bases, leaving 12 bases between them. Germline values: CDR1 SGHNT, CDR2 YYREEE (reference sequence). This CDR3 is built from 15 residues.

The CDR3 bases are TGTGCCAGCAGCCTGGACAGGGTTTATCAGCCCCAGCATTTT. Its translation: CASSLDRVYQPQHF. The genes are TRBV7-9 and TRBJ1-5, with TRBD1 matching 8 bases. The CDR3 length is 14 residues. V dropped 5 bases and J dropped 5; count of bases not matched to a gene: 5. From germline, CDR1 is SEHNR and CDR2 FQNEAQ (reference sequence).

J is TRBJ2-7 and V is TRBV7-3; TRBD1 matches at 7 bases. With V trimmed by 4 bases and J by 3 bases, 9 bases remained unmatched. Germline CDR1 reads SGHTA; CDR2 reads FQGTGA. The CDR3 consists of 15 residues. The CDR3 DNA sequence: TGTGCCAGCAGCTCCTATTACAGGGGATTCTACGAGCAGTACTTC. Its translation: CASSSYYRGFYEQYF.

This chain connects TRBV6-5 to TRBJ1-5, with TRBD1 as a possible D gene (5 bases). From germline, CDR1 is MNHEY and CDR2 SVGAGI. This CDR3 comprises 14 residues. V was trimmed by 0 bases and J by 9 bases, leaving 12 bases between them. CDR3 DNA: TGTGCCAGCAGTTACTCTGGGGCCTCGGGGCCCCAGCATTTT. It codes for CASSYSGASGPQHF.